One TCR beta chain is described in this entry. Other DNA sequences in the same sample also yield this CDR3. The sample is drawn from a study of shared clonotypes between healthy human individuals. Study context: Three plates were used per donor for CD4 naive, three for CD4 memory, two for CD8 naive and one for CD8 memory.

Measured with immunoSEQ multiplex PCR; TCRdb has only the in-frame clones, and not every one. The table shows a few million clones, with roughly nine tenths occurring only once. This CDR3 is 13 amino acids long. Trimming took off 3 bases at V and 1 base at J, with 7 bases between the two ends. CDR1 and CDR2 from the germline V gene are SGHTA and FQGNSA. The clonotype originates from a man aged 18-30 years in good health. This chain links TRBV7-2 with TRBJ2-7; no firm D call. What was sequenced was naive CD4+ T cells sorted from blood. Subset described: CD45RA+ positively selected. CDR3 in amino acids: CASSFGRSYEQYF. CDR3 DNA sequence: TGTGCCAGCAGCTTCGGCCGGTCCTACGAGCAGTACTTC.